A single sample gave rise to the 17 T cell receptor beta chains below, sequenced in a study of blood T cell repertoires in COVID-19. This table comes from immunoSEQ multiplex PCR, and its TCRdb copy is limited to in-frame clones, with some not included. The sample records about 190,000 clones, 80% to 85% being singletons. Sequenced sample: peripheral blood. Receptors originate from a human donor in a cohort sampled during active COVID-19.

This chain links TRBV6-5 with TRBJ1-2; D unresolved. This CDR3 is built from 13 residues. Deletions cut 6 bases from V and 7 bases from J, with 15 bases between. CDR1 is MNHEY, CDR2 SVGAGI, per germline. CDR3 amino acids: CASSGGSRGGYTF. The DNA for the CDR3 is TGTGCCAGCAGCGGCGGTTCTCGGGGTGGCTACACCTTC.

This clone was counted once. The chain couples TRBV5-1 to TRBJ2-7; a possible D gene is TRBD2 (7 bases). This CDR3 spans 15 amino acids. The V end lost 4 bases, the J end lost 3 bases, and 17 bases lay between the germline ends. Germline V gives CDR1 SGHRS, CDR2 YFSETQ. CDR3 bases: TGCGCCAGCAGCACAGAAGCGGGACACAGCTACGAGCAGTACTTC. This codes for CASSTEAGHSYEQYF.

This clone was observed once. The J gene is TRBJ2-1, the V gene TRBV2, with a weak D call TRBD2 (7 bases). This CDR3 comprises 15 residues. V dropped 3 bases and J dropped 10 bases, with 19 bases sitting between them. Germline V gene sequence: CDR1 SNHLY, CDR2 FYNNEI. The CDR3: CASSEGGQTGLEQFF. The CDR3 DNA sequence: TGTGCCAGCAGTGAGGGGGGGCAAACCGGGCTAGAGCAGTTCTTC.

The gene calls are TRBV19 and TRBJ1-1; no clear D. Germline-derived CDR1 and CDR2 are LNHDA and SQIVND (reference sequence). The CDR3 has 11 amino acids. The ends were cut back, 9 bases at V and 6 bases at J, with 11 bases in the middle. This CDR3 reads CASHSFSEAFF. The CDR3 region has the DNA TGTGCCAGCCACAGTTTTTCTGAAGCTTTCTTT.

The chain recombines TRBV5-5 with TRBJ2-5; 11 bases align to TRBD2. Germline assignment: CDR1 SGHKS and CDR2 YYEKEE (reference sequence). Germline trimming cut 0 bases from V and 5 bases from J; bases unmatched to any gene: 6. CDR3 length: 16 amino acids. CDR3 in amino acids: CASSLELAGGRETQYF. Written as DNA, the CDR3 is TGTGCCAGCAGCTTGGAGCTAGCGGGGGGCAGGGAGACCCAGTACTTC.

The genes are TRBV7-8 and TRBJ2-5; 15 positions match TRBD2. Germline V CDR1 and CDR2: SGHVS, FQNEAQ. The junction had 26 bases not matched to a gene; V was cut back by 5 bases and J by 4 bases. CDR3 length equals 23 residues. As DNA, the CDR3 is TGTGCCAGCAGCCATACAAGTAGGGCCTATGGGACTAGCGGGAGGTCGAATGGAGAGACCCAGTACTTC. This encodes CASSHTSRAYGTSGRSNGETQYF.

This chain joins TRBV28 and TRBJ1-3; tentative D call: TRBD1 (6 bases). Trimming took 9 bases from V and 5 from J, leaving 14 bases between them. This CDR3 comprises 13 residues. Germline V gives CDR1 MDHEN, CDR2 SYDVKM. For the CDR3, the DNA is TGTGCCAGTCTACAAGGGGGTCGAAACACCATATATTTT. It encodes CASLQGGRNTIYF.

The chain joins TRBV6-5 to TRBJ2-1; 7 bases line up with TRBD1. CDR1 MNHEY and CDR2 SVGAGI come from the germline V gene. CDR3 length: 12 residues. J lost 9 bases, V lost 5 bases, and 4 bases had no gene match. The CDR3 is CASSTGVGEQFF. The CDR3 coding sequence is TGTGCCAGCAGTACAGGGGTTGGTGAGCAGTTCTTC.

This clone came up once. The gene calls are TRBV6-1 and TRBJ2-7; TRBD2 might be the D (5 bases). This CDR3 region has 14 residues. CDR1 and CDR2 (germline): MNHNS, SASEGT. V lost 1 base and J 5 bases, leaving 12 bases between the germline ends. The CDR3 protein is CASSEGRTFDEQYF. The CDR3 bases are TGTGCCAGCAGTGAAGGGAGGACCTTTGACGAGCAGTACTTC.

The chain links TRBV6-1 to TRBJ2-2, with 8 bases aligning to TRBD2. Germline V CDR1 and CDR2: MNHNS, SASEGT. The CDR3 is 15 amino acids. V gave up 3 bases and J gave up 4 bases; unmatched junction bases: 4. For the CDR3, the DNA is TGTGCCAGCAGTGATACGGGAGGGTTCACCGGGGAGCTGTTTTTT. It codes for CASSDTGGFTGELFF.

This rearrangement joins TRBV19 to TRBJ2-3, with D possibly matching TRBD2 (6 bases). Per germline, CDR1 LNHDA and CDR2 SQIVND (reference sequence). The CDR3 consists of 16 residues. The V end was cut by 5 bases, the J end by 10 bases, with 25 bases between. The CDR3 sequence is CASSPEPPGVATAQYF. The CDR3 region has the DNA TGTGCCAGTAGTCCCGAGCCTCCGGGGGTAGCGACGGCGCAGTATTTT.

The chain joins TRBV3-1 (or the pseudogene TRBV3-2) to TRBJ2-3; TRBD2 matches 9 bases. The germline V gene encodes CDR1 LGHDT and CDR2 YNNKEL (reference sequence). CDR3 length equals 14 residues. Trimming at V came to 5 bases and at J to 4 bases, leaving 4 bases not matched to a gene. The CDR3 region has the DNA TGTGCCAGCAGCTTAGCGGGAGAGGCAGATACGCAGTATTTT. Translated, it gives CASSLAGEADTQYF.

The chain links TRBV5-1 to TRBJ2-3; a weak D match, TRBD1 (8 bases). Germline assignment: CDR1 SGHRS and CDR2 YFSETQ. The V and J ends lost 3 bases and 2 bases respectively, with 19 bases between them. There are 17 residues in the CDR3. CDR3: CASSSSTGAGVTDTQYF. The CDR3 bases are TGCGCCAGCAGCTCGTCGACAGGGGCGGGGGTCACAGATACGCAGTATTTT.

This chain joins TRBV27 and TRBJ1-2, with TRBD1 identical over 10 bases. CDR3 length: 15 amino acids. Germline loops: CDR1 MNHEY, CDR2 SMNVEV (reference sequence). The junction had 10 bases not matched to a gene; V was cut back by 8 bases and J by 4 bases. The CDR3 region has the DNA TGTGCCAGCCGGAAGCCGGGACAGGGGTTCTATGGCTACACCTTC. Encoded protein: CASRKPGQGFYGYTF.

The gene calls are TRBV3-1 (or the pseudogene TRBV3-2) and TRBJ2-1; the match to TRBD1 covers 7 bases. The length of the CDR3 is 15 residues. Germline V gene lookup returns CDR1 LGHDT and CDR2 YNNKEL (reference sequence). V lost 6 bases and J lost 0; bases outside the gene matches: 5. The CDR3 spells CASRGQPSSYNEQFF. CDR3 nucleotide sequence: TGTGCCAGCAGGGGACAGCCGAGCTCCTACAATGAGCAGTTCTTC.

This chain uses TRBV12-3 or TRBV12-4 with TRBJ1-5, with a weak D call TRBD1 (5 bases). V was cut by 4 bases and J by 4 bases, with 8 bases left in between. The CDR3 loop spans 13 amino acids. For the CDR3, the DNA is TGTGCCAGCAGTTCGACAGTTAATCAGCCCCAGCATTTT. It codes for CASSSTVNQPQHF.

The chain carries TRBV19 and TRBJ1-2; unclear D gene. V dropped 11 bases and J dropped 8 bases, with 21 bases sitting between them. The CDR3 spans 13 residues. Germline V gene sequence: CDR1 LNHDA, CDR2 SQIVND (reference sequence). The CDR3 sequence: CAGWTPGDSGYTF. The CDR3 DNA is TGTGCCGGATGGACGCCGGGAGATTCAGGCTACACCTTC.